These 12 T cell receptor beta chains came from one sample sequenced in a study of shared clonotypes between healthy human individuals. Produced via immunoSEQ multiplex PCR; TCRdb's table is partial and in-frame only. The table has about 1.1 million clones, around 77% seen once; the top ten hold 0.89%. Sequences were obtained from memory CD4+ T cells from PBMCs. Subset specified: CD45RA-negative fraction. The receptors were gathered from a man aged 18 to 30 in good health. Some clones in this sample may be carry-over from other donors' samples.

This chain connects TRBV2 to TRBJ1-2, with D possibly TRBD1 on 5 matching bases. The length of the CDR3 is 15 residues. Germline loops: CDR1 SNHLY, CDR2 FYNNEI. The ends were cut back, 2 bases at V and 0 bases at J, with 10 bases in the middle. CDR3: CASSEQGSANYGYTF. The CDR3 DNA follows: TGTGCCAGCAGTGAACAGGGTTCAGCTAACTATGGCTACACCTTC.

The CDR3 here is CASSYSSGTLYGYTF. The CDR3 nucleotides are TGTGCCAGCAGTTACTCGTCAGGGACCCTTTATGGCTACACCTTC. This chain uses TRBV6-5 with TRBJ1-2; D is possibly TRBD1 (5 bases). Trimming removed 0 bases from V and 5 bases from J, with 13 bases in between. Germline V gene sequence: CDR1 MNHEY, CDR2 SVGAGI. The CDR3 extends over 15 amino acids.

In DNA, the CDR3 is TGTGCCAGCAGCCGGGACAGGGAAGAAGGTTACGACACTGAAGCTTTCTTT. Encoded protein: CASSRDREEGYDTEAFF. V and J are TRBV7-9 and TRBJ1-1, with TRBD1 matching 9 bases. Germline CDR1 and CDR2: SEHNR and FQNEAQ (reference sequence). The CDR3 covers 17 residues. V was clipped by 5 bases and J by 3 bases; unmatched bases: 13.

A word on this clone: One base away lies a much larger clone, so this may be a sequencing read error. The chain combines TRBV6-5 with TRBJ1-1, with no clear D. V was clipped by 5 bases and J by 0 bases, with 4 bases between them. The CDR3 covers 12 residues. In germline, CDR1 is MNHEY, CDR2 SVGAGI. CDR3 nucleotide sequence: TGTGCCAGCAGTAACCTGAACACTGAAGCTTTCTTT. Translating it yields CASSNLNTEAFF.

This chain uses TRBV10-1 with TRBJ2-2; D is perhaps TRBD2 (7 bases). V gave up 1 base and J gave up 3 bases, with 15 bases separating them. CDR3 length: 17 amino acids. From germline, CDR1 is WNHNN and CDR2 SYGVQD (reference sequence). In DNA form, the CDR3 reads TGCGCCAGCAGTGAGTTGCGGGGGCAGGGCGACACCGGGGAGCTGTTTTTT. It encodes CASSELRGQGDTGELFF.

The chain carries TRBV9 and TRBJ1-4; a weak D match, TRBD1 (6 bases). The CDR3 is made up of 15 amino acids. Trimming removed 4 bases at V and 6 bases at J, with 16 bases between. In germline, CDR1 is SGDLS, CDR2 YYNGEE. CDR3 DNA: TGTGCCAGCAGCCGATTGGACAGACCTGATGAAAAACTGTTTTTT. Amino acids: CASSRLDRPDEKLFF.

This chain connects TRBV5-4 to TRBJ1-2; D remains ambiguous. The CDR3 runs to 15 residues. The V end lost 4 bases, the J end lost 4 bases, and 17 bases lay between the germline ends. CDR1 is SGHNT, CDR2 YYREEE, per germline (reference sequence). The CDR3, as DNA: TGTGCCAGCAGCGTTGGCTTGGGTTTGGGCTATGGCTACACCTTC. As protein: CASSVGLGLGYGYTF.

The V and J genes are TRBV5-4 and TRBJ2-2, with D possibly being TRBD1 or TRBD2 (6 bases each). The CDR3 extends over 15 amino acids. From germline, CDR1 is SGHNT and CDR2 YYREEE (reference sequence). The ends were cut back, 1 base at V and 5 bases at J, with 12 bases in the middle. The CDR3 protein is CASSLPGGTTGELFF. Here the CDR3 DNA reads TGTGCCAGCAGCTTGCCTGGCGGGACAACCGGGGAGCTGTTTTTT.

This rearrangement joins TRBV9 to TRBJ2-3, with D maybe TRBD2 (5 bases). V dropped 0 bases and J dropped 3 bases, with 11 bases sitting between them. The germline V gene encodes CDR1 SGDLS and CDR2 YYNGEE. The length of the CDR3 is 15 residues. As DNA, the CDR3 is TGTGCCAGCAGCGTAGAGCCGGGGTGGACAGATACGCAGTATTTT. Translation gives CASSVEPGWTDTQYF.

This clone was found a few times. CDR3 amino acids: CAIQYGGGGYNEQFF. The CDR3 bases are TGTGCCATACAGTACGGGGGAGGAGGATACAATGAGCAGTTCTTC. The V gene is TRBV6-1, the J gene TRBJ2-1, with TRBD2 as a possible D gene (6 bases). With 10 bases removed from V and 4 bases from J, the gap between germline ends came to 20 bases. Germline-derived CDR1 and CDR2 are MNHNS and SASEGT. The CDR3 totals 15 residues.

J is TRBJ2-3 and V is TRBV7-8; maybe TRBD1 (5 bases). Germline loops: CDR1 SGHVS, CDR2 FQNEAQ. The CDR3 is 14 amino acids. The V and J ends lost 5 bases and 0 bases respectively, with 9 bases between them. The CDR3, as DNA: TGTGCCAGCAGCCCCACAGGAAGCACAGATACGCAGTATTTT. Translation gives CASSPTGSTDTQYF. Full variable domain (remainder filled in from reference TRBV7-8 and TRBJ2-3): GAGVSQSPRYKVAKRGQDVALRCDPISGHVSLFWYQQALGQGPEFLTYFQNEAQLDKSGLPSDRFFAERPEGSVSTLKIQRTQQEDSAVYLCASSPTGSTDTQYFGPGTRLTVL.

This clone showed up just a few times. The chain has TRBV7-9 and TRBJ1-5; D remains ambiguous. V was trimmed by 1 base and J by 7 bases, leaving 11 bases between them. This CDR3 comprises 14 residues. Germline loops: CDR1 SEHNR, CDR2 FQNEAQ (reference sequence). The chain's CDR3 is CASSLEGGGQPQHF. For the CDR3, the DNA is TGTGCCAGCAGCTTAGAGGGAGGCGGCCAGCCCCAGCATTTT.